This TCR beta chain was found in a study of blood T cell repertoires in COVID-19 (dated by TCRdb to about 2020). In the study overall: Samples from collaborators originated in the United States, Italy and Spain and spanned both the acute and convalescent phases of COVID-19. The prospective study material was composed of cDNA or gDNA derived from T cells, B-cell-depleted T cells, or PBMCs. Deeply sampled blood TCRbeta repertoires from subjects exposed to, actively infected with, or recovered from COVID-19 were included in the dataset. The repertoires were released in a freely available public database meant as a resource for research on the immune response to SARS-CoV-2. Samples came from the ongoing ImmuneRACE study (first 160 participants) plus 1,254 subjects from 6 global collaborators. A de-identified subject ID, COVID-19 status, age in years and sex were almost always included in the sample metadata. HLA class I and class II types, where available, came from metadata supplied by the sample provider rather than from assay-based typing.

On the study overall, not on this receptor specifically: The quantity of clinical and demographic metadata differed by source and by participant and was supplied without curation.

TCRbeta CDR3 regions were amplified from genomic DNA by means of the immunoSEQ Assay, a bias-controlled multiplex PCR. The original methods were these. Nucleated cell counts per sample were estimated from amplification of reference gene primers within the assay. Sequence reads were collapsed and filtered to measure the absolute abundance of every unique TCRbeta CDR3 rearrangement. Productive Simpson clonality was computed per sample as the square root of Simpson's diversity index over productive rearrangements. TCRdb took this table from immuneACCESS and kept in-frame rearrangements with V and J called. Such tables lack part of the clones; where checked against another copy, unresolved V genes explain under half of the gap, and the rest is unexplained. The V and J calls and clone size were taken over from that table, and D and trimming were inferred from the DNA. Present in this sample are hundreds of thousands of clones, approximately 80% of which were seen just once. The ten largest make up around 7.4% of the sample.

In regard to this clone: Its specific antigen is unknown. No base quality values were provided; no much bigger clone lies one nucleotide off.

The V and J ends are trimmed by 5 bases and 5 bases, leaving 24 bases between them. The CDR3 contains 17 residues, cysteine and phenylalanine counted. Only the CDR3 portion is preserved as DNA: 51 bases, with reading frame beginning at the first base. Based on the germline V gene, the CDR1 and CDR2 sequences are MDHEN and SYDVKM. In the prospective study, participants were 18 to 89 years old, resided in about 25 geographic areas of the United States, and were enrolled through a virtual design. In the prospective study, participants were assigned to cohorts based on the clinical history participants reported in a screening survey and a study questionnaire. In the prospective study, mobile phlebotomists collected whole blood, serum and a nasopharyngeal or oropharyngeal swab from each participant. Participants in the prospective study had the option to provide additional blood draws and questionnaires over a roughly 2-month period. Prospective study blood samples were shipped either frozen or at room temperature before DNA extraction.

The TCR was taken from a woman in her thirties or forties with acute COVID-19. The sequenced sample was PBMCs or T cells enriched from blood (not recorded which). This sequence uses TRBV28 and TRBJ1-1; a weak D assignment points to TRBD1 (6 bases agree). The CDR3 reads CASSPDRRTGWGTEAFF. The sequenced DNA is TGTGCCAGCAGTCCTGACAGGAGAACGGGCTGGGGTACTGAAGCTTTCTTT.